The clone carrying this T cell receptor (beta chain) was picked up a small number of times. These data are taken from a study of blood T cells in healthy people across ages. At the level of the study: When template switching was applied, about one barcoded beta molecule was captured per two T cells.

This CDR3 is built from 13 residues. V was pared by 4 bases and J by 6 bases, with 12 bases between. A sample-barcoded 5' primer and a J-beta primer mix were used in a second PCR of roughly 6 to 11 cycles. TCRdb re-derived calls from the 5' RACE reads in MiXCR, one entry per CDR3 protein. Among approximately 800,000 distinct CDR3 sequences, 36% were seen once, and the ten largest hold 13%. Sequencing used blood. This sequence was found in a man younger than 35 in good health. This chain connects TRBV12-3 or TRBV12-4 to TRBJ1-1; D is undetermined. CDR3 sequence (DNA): TGTGCCAGCAGTTCCCCCACGGGCCCTGAAGCTTTCTTT. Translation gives CASSSPTGPEAFF.